This TCR beta chain was found in a study of cytomegalovirus exposure and HLA in healthy donors. Produced via immunoSEQ multiplex PCR; TCRdb's table is partial and in-frame only. The sample lists under 80,000 clones; about 93% were seen once. Specimen: PBMCs. The sequence was obtained from a woman younger than 30 in good health and CMV-seronegative.

CDR3 loop: CASSPAGQGLGEQFF. In DNA form, the CDR3 reads TGTGCCAGCTCCCCTGCGGGACAGGGCCTCGGTGAGCAGTTCTTC. The gene calls are TRBV27 and TRBJ2-1; 9 nucleotides line up with TRBD1. After removal of 8 bases from V and 9 bases from J, the junction contained 14 bases not matched to a gene. Germline assignment: CDR1 MNHEY and CDR2 SMNVEV (reference sequence). The CDR3 contains 15 residues.